Listed here is a single T cell receptor beta chain. Its antigen is unknown. No DNA is given; TCRdb re-called the 5' RACE reads and lists each CDR3 protein once. This sample's table has roughly 390,000 distinct CDR3 sequences. Germline V gene data show CDR1 as SGHRS and CDR2 as YFSETQ. The CDR3 spans 14 residues. The sample is drawn from a study of T cells expressing NK-cell markers. Study-level background: TCR beta repertoires came from sorted CD3+CD56+NKG2C+, CD3+CD56+NKG2C- and CD3+CD56-NKG2C+ T cells. Study results and limitations: The leading position in the CD3+CD56-NKG2C+ fraction of a handful of donors also went to these clonotypes.

Input material: blood T cells: a sorted CD56 or NKG2C T cell subset, CD4+ or CD8+ T cells, or bulk PBMC T cells (not recorded which). The chain combines TRBV5-1 with TRBJ2-1; TCRdb returns TRBD1, unconfirmable since there is no DNA. The TCR comes from a woman aged 45 to 65 in good health. CDR3 sequence: CASSPGGAYNEQFF.